This TCR beta chain was retrieved from a study of tumor-infiltrating lymphocytes in primary liver carcinoma. As for the study in general: Subjects presented with primary liver carcinoma managed by surgical resection. Each of the growths was stage T1-T3 N0M0, extending roughly 4.2 to 11 cm across. Patients were both men and women, whose ages ran from 30 to 69 years. Findings and limits, study-wide: In tumor-adjacent and tumor-blood pairs, overlap was lower than in tumor region pairs.

This CDR3 spans 15 amino acids. Germline CDR1 reads SGHRS; CDR2 reads YFSETQ. The V end was cut by 1 base, the J end by 3 bases, with 13 bases between. Priming with a constant-region primer yielded TCR beta cDNA from approximately 500 ng total RNA. For TCR beta, libraries were produced by three nested multiplex PCR rounds using slightly modified ARM-PCR. Amplification in the first two PCR rounds was performed using TRBV1-TRBV30 forward primers and a C-beta reverse primer for 10 cycles each. TCRdb used MiXCR to reprocess the multiplex PCR reads, holding one entry per CDR3 protein. The table shows hundreds of thousands of distinct CDR3 sequences, with roughly three fifths occurring only once. This clonotype was found once. Its antigen is currently unknown. They got blood RNA out of unsorted whole blood and also pulled out germline DNA.

The receptor was derived from a woman aged 25 to 45 with primary liver carcinoma and hepatitis B virus infection. Sequenced material: peripheral blood. The V gene is TRBV5-1, the J gene TRBJ2-5, with D hard to call. CDR3 region: CASSLRRTIEETQYF. In nucleotides, the CDR3 is TGCGCCAGCAGCTTGAGAAGGACGATTGAAGAGACCCAGTACTTC. Combining the CDR3 with reference TRBV5-1 and TRBJ2-5 gives the whole variable domain KAGVTQTPRYLIKTRGQQVTLSCSPISGHRSVSWYQQTPGQGLQFLFEYFSETQRNKGNFPGRFSGRQFSNSRSEMNVSTLELGDSALYLCASSLRRTIEETQYFGPGTRLLVL.